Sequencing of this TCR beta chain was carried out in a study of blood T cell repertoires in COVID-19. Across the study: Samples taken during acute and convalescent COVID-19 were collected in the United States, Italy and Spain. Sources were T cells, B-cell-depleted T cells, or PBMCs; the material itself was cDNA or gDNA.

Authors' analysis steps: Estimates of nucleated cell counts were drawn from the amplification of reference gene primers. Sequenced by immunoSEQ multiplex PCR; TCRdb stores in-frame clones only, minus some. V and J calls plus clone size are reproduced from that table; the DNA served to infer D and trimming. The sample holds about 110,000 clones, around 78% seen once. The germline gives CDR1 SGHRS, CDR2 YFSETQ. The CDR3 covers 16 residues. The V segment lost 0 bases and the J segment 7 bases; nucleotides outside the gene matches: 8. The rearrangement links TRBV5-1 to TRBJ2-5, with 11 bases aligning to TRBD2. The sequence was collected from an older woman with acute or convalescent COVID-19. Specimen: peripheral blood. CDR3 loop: CASSLEFSGRAPTQYF. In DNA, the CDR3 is TGCGCCAGCAGCTTGGAATTTAGCGGGAGGGCACCGACCCAGTACTTC.